One TCR beta chain is described in this entry. This specimen comes from a study of blood T cells in healthy people across ages. PCR was performed a second time for roughly 7 to 11 cycles using a sample-barcoded 5' primer and a J-beta primer mix. Template switching added a 12-random-nucleotide identifier to every cDNA molecule. TCRdb fed the 5' RACE reads into MiXCR, producing one record per CDR3 protein. The sample yields about 1.6 million distinct CDR3 sequences, about 35% seen once. Trimming cost V 6 bases and J 4 bases; bases outside gene matches: 7. CDR3 size: 16 residues. The germline CDR1 and CDR2 sequences are MNHNY and SVGAGI (reference sequence).

The receptor was isolated from a young woman in good health. The sequenced sample consisted of blood. The chain employs TRBV6-6 and TRBJ2-5, with TRBD2 matching 14 bases. CDR3 loop: CASRRRGLAGVETQYF. As DNA, the CDR3 is TGTGCCAGCAGAAGACGGGGACTAGCGGGGGTAGAGACCCAGTACTTC.